This TCR beta chain was profiled in a study of tumor and adjacent non-tumor tissue in lung cancer. Study-wide context: Stage I to III disease affected 9 to 10 men and a handful of women aged about 30 to 76. Study-level findings and limits: Patients with more diverse tumor TCRs had worse survival. In normal lung, the top 100 clones were significantly more dominant than in tumor. Tumor tissue had significantly higher TCR diversity than normal lung.

This clonotype was seen once. The antigen is not known. This sequence may be a read error, since a much larger clone differs from it by one base. It is unclear where the CDR3 begins or ends on the DNA, so no DNA is shown, and the CDR3 is as TCRdb lists it. The library came from three nested PCR rounds adapted from ARM-PCR protocols. One entry per CDR3 protein, called by TCRdb with MiXCR from the multiplex PCR reads. The table records 200,000 to 250,000 distinct CDR3 sequences, less than 80% of them present only once. Termini included, the CDR3 measures 13 amino acids. Per the germline V gene, CDR1 is MDHEN and CDR2 is SYDVKM. RNA was extracted from bulk tissue without any cell sorting.

This receptor was obtained from a man aged 60 to 69 with non-small cell lung cancer. This chain uses TRBV28 with TRBJ1-3. Sequencing was performed on lung tumor tissue. The CDR3: CASSFGPGNTIFF.